These 21 T cell receptor beta chains were sequenced from one sample in a study of T-cell reconstitution after alpha-beta-depleted transplantation in children. Preparation of the TCRbeta library involved a method that used unique molecular identifiers. MiXCR, run by TCRdb on the PCR reads, gives a single entry per CDR3 protein. The table lists about 590,000 distinct CDR3 sequences, over 10% of them singletons, with 2.2% in the top ten. The sequencing used PBMCs, mostly from graft donor cells, collected 360 days after TCRalphabeta/CD19-depleted stem cell transplant. The receptors stem from a male patient between 5 and 17 years old who had a stem cell transplant for acute myeloid leukemia, so the T cells may come from the graft donor.

The chain uses TRBV5-1 and TRBJ2-1; 11 nucleotides agree with TRBD2. From germline, CDR1 is SGHRS and CDR2 YFSETQ. This CDR3 is built from 14 residues. The J segment lost 7 bases and the V segment lost 4 bases, leaving 4 bases of the junction unmatched. CDR3 amino acids: CASSVGLAANEQFF. CDR3 nucleotide sequence: TGCGCCAGCAGCGTGGGACTAGCGGCAAATGAGCAGTTCTTC.

This clonotype has more than one count but fewer than ten. The chain uses TRBV7-2 and TRBJ2-2, with D hard to call. The CDR3 sequence is 13 residues long. V lost 3 bases and J lost 6, with 8 bases in between. Germline assignment: CDR1 SGHTA and CDR2 FQGNSA. CDR3: CASSLRFAGELFF. The DNA for the CDR3 is TGTGCCAGCAGCTTGAGGTTTGCCGGGGAGCTGTTTTTT.

In its sample, this clonotype was seen a few times. In DNA form, the CDR3 reads TGTGCCATCAGTGGTATTTTAGGGGCAGGTATCGCAGATACGCAGTATTTT. The encoded protein is CAISGILGAGIADTQYF. The gene calls are TRBV10-3 and TRBJ2-3; a weak D match, TRBD1 (5 bases). Trimming stripped 4 bases from V and 4 bases from J, with 21 bases between. The germline V gene has CDR1 ENHRY and CDR2 SYGVKD. The CDR3 length is 17 residues.

This clonotype has a handful of counts. The V and J genes are TRBV10-3 and TRBJ2-7, with D possibly TRBD2 on 5 matching bases. The length of the CDR3 is 15 residues. The V and J ends lost 0 bases and 3 bases respectively, with 12 bases between them. CDR1 is ENHRY, CDR2 SYGVKD, per germline. The CDR3 nucleotides are TGTGCCATCAGTGAGTCGACGGGGTCACTCTACGAGCAGTACTTC. Protein: CAISESTGSLYEQYF.

V gene TRBV20-1 combines with J gene TRBJ2-7; no firm D call. CDR3 length: 11 amino acids. The germline V and J ends were trimmed by 4 bases and 6 bases, with 10 bases remaining between them. Per germline, CDR1 DFQATT and CDR2 SNEGSKA (reference sequence). Here the CDR3 reads CSAIPTFEQYF. CDR3 nucleotides: TGCAGTGCTATCCCGACTTTCGAGCAGTACTTC.

This clonotype was recorded at least ten times. The chain couples TRBV29-1 to TRBJ2-2; a possible D gene is TRBD1 (6 bases). Trimming took off 4 bases at V and 0 bases at J, with 15 bases between the two ends. From germline, CDR1 is SQVTM and CDR2 ANQGSEA. CDR3 length: 16 amino acids. DNA for the CDR3: TGCAGCGTTGGGGAACCACAGGGAGCGAACACCGGGGAGCTGTTTTTT. Its translation is CSVGEPQGANTGELFF.

This clonotype has at least ten counts. The chain links TRBV6-5 to TRBJ2-7; the D gene is possibly TRBD1 (7 bases). V lost 5 bases to trimming and J lost 4 bases, with 12 bases between them. The CDR3 has 13 amino acids. CDR1 is MNHEY, CDR2 SVGAGI, per germline. The CDR3 protein is CASSRGTVYEQYF. The CDR3, as DNA: TGTGCCAGCAGTCGGGGGACAGTATACGAGCAGTACTTC.

This clonotype showed up just a few times. This chain uses TRBV2 with TRBJ1-1; D not resolved. Trimming pared 4 bases from V and 1 base from J, leaving 10 bases between. The CDR3 extends over 14 amino acids. CDR1 and CDR2 (germline): SNHLY, FYNNEI. The CDR3 spells CASSVGQKNTEAFF. For the CDR3, the DNA is TGTGCCAGCAGTGTCGGTCAGAAGAACACTGAAGCTTTCTTT.

The chain employs TRBV29-1 and TRBJ2-7; D is uncertain. V was pared by 4 bases and J by 5 bases, with 15 bases between. The CDR3 extends over 13 amino acids. Per the germline V gene, CDR1 is SQVTM and CDR2 is ANQGSEA. The CDR3 bases are TGCAGCGTTGGGAGTAGGGTCAGCAACGAGCAGTACTTC. Translation gives CSVGSRVSNEQYF.

This clonotype has a handful of counts. The chain joins TRBV7-6 to TRBJ2-6; 8 nucleotides line up with TRBD1. Germline CDR1 is SGHVS and CDR2 is FNYEAQ. The CDR3 consists of 15 residues. V gave up 1 base and J gave up 9 bases; unmatched junction bases: 5. The CDR3: CASSLDRTGNNVLTF. The DNA of the CDR3 is TGTGCCAGCAGCTTAGATAGGACAGGGAACAACGTCCTGACTTTC.

This clonotype was recorded many times. The V gene is TRBV20-1, the J gene TRBJ2-7; D ambiguous. The V and J ends lost 5 bases and 3 bases respectively, with 8 bases between them. Looked up from germline, CDR1 is DFQATT and CDR2 is SNEGSKA (reference sequence). This CDR3 region has 11 residues. The CDR3 DNA follows: TGCAGTGCTCCGATCGACTACGAGCAGTACTTC. Its protein product is CSAPIDYEQYF.

This clonotype was seen at least ten times. The chain recombines TRBV5-1 with TRBJ2-1, with D perhaps TRBD1 (5 bases). V was shortened by 3 bases and J by 3 bases, with 13 bases between the two germline ends. The CDR3 is 15 amino acids. Germline V gene lookup returns CDR1 SGHRS and CDR2 YFSETQ. The CDR3 here is CASSWTDNFYNEQFF. Written as DNA, the CDR3 is TGCGCCAGCAGCTGGACGGACAATTTCTACAATGAGCAGTTCTTC.

V usage is TRBV5-5 and J usage is TRBJ2-7, with a possible D match to TRBD2 (5 bases). The CDR3 contains 13 residues. V dropped 5 bases and J dropped 0 bases, with 9 bases sitting between them. Germline-derived CDR1 and CDR2 are SGHKS and YYEKEE (reference sequence). The CDR3 DNA follows: TGTGCCAGCAGGCTAGCCATCTCCTACGAGCAGTACTTC. This encodes CASRLAISYEQYF.

The V gene is TRBV4-3, the J gene TRBJ2-7, with D maybe TRBD1 (5 bases). The CDR3 runs to 15 residues. V gave up 0 bases and J gave up 6 bases, with 15 bases separating them. Per the germline V gene, CDR1 is LGHNA and CDR2 is YSLEER. The CDR3 reads CASSQDVRAFREQYF. DNA of the CDR3: TGCGCCAGCAGCCAAGATGTCAGGGCCTTTCGCGAGCAGTACTTC.

This clonotype was picked up a small number of times. J is TRBJ2-5 and V is TRBV15; 7 bases line up with TRBD2. Trimming took 0 bases from V and 2 from J; bases not matched to a gene: 18. Per germline, CDR1 LNHNV and CDR2 YYDKDF (reference sequence). The CDR3 spans 20 residues. The CDR3 nucleotides read TGTGCCACCAGCAGAGACCGTGGAGGGTTAGGTAGCGGGCTACAAGAGACCCAGTACTTC. Its translation: CATSRDRGGLGSGLQETQYF.

The V and J genes are TRBV27 and TRBJ2-2, with TRBD2 identical over 8 bases. The CDR3 contains 14 residues. V was pared by 9 bases and J by 0 bases, with 3 bases of the junction left unmatched. Germline-derived CDR1 and CDR2 are MNHEY and SMNVEV (reference sequence). The CDR3 bases are TGTGCCAGTACTAGCGGACCGAACACCGGGGAGCTGTTTTTT. Translation: CASTSGPNTGELFF.

This clonotype was detected only a few times. The J gene is TRBJ2-1, the V gene TRBV9; a possible D gene is TRBD1 (5 bases). The V and J ends lost 0 bases and 6 bases respectively, with 10 bases between them. The CDR3 extends over 14 amino acids. In germline, CDR1 is SGDLS, CDR2 YYNGEE. The CDR3 sequence is CASSVEVQGNEQFF. The DNA of the CDR3 is TGTGCCAGCAGCGTAGAGGTTCAGGGCAATGAGCAGTTCTTC. Based on the CDR3 plus reference TRBV9 and TRBJ2-1, the full variable domain is DSGVTQTPKHLITATGQRVTLRCSPRSGDLSVYWYQQSLDQGLQFLIQYYNGEERAKGNILERFSAQQFPDLHSELNLSSLELGDSALYFCASSVEVQGNEQFFGPGTRLTVL.

This clonotype was picked up a small number of times. The rearrangement links TRBV9 to TRBJ2-1; TRBD2 is a possible D gene (5 bases). The V end lost 7 bases, the J end lost 9 bases, and 11 bases lay between the germline ends. The CDR3 extends over 11 amino acids. Germline assignment: CDR1 SGDLS and CDR2 YYNGEE. The CDR3 coding sequence is TGTGCCAGCGGAGAGGCGGGTGAGCAGTTCTTC. Translating gives CASGEAGEQFF.

This clonotype was counted ten times or more. The chain employs TRBV15 and TRBJ2-2, with unresolved D. The CDR3 is 14 amino acids. Looked up from germline, CDR1 is LNHNV and CDR2 is YYDKDF (reference sequence). V lost 1 base, J lost 2 bases, and 5 bases lay in between. The CDR3 here is CATSRGVNTGELFF. Here the CDR3 DNA reads TGTGCCACCAGCAGAGGCGTTAACACCGGGGAGCTGTTTTTT.

The table lists this clonotype with many counts. The chain joins TRBV28 to TRBJ2-7; TRBD1 matches 7 bases. The CDR3 spans 12 residues. Trimming at V came to 5 bases and at J to 5 bases, leaving 3 bases not matched to a gene. Germline V lookup: CDR1 MDHEN, CDR2 SYDVKM. The CDR3 sequence: CASSVDRNEQYF. Written as DNA, the CDR3 is TGTGCCAGCAGTGTGGACAGGAACGAGCAGTACTTC.

This clonotype was seen a handful of times. This rearrangement joins TRBV19 to TRBJ2-1; 9 positions agree with TRBD2. CDR1 and CDR2 from the germline V gene are LNHDA and SQIVND (reference sequence). This CDR3 is built from 16 residues. V was pared by 5 bases and J by 7 bases, with 12 bases of the junction left unmatched. The CDR3 sequence: CASSVTSGQGGNEQFF. DNA of the CDR3: TGTGCCAGTAGTGTAACTAGCGGGCAAGGGGGGAATGAGCAGTTCTTC. The variable domain in full, completed from reference TRBV19 and TRBJ2-1, reads DGGITQSPKYLFRKEGQNVTLSCEQNLNHDAMYWYRQDPGQGLRLIYYSQIVNDFQKGDIAEGYSVSREKKESFPLTVTSAQKNPTAFYLCASSVTSGQGGNEQFFGPGTRLTVL.